This T cell receptor (beta chain) was sequenced for a study of blood T cell repertoires in COVID-19. Germline CDR1 reads WSHSY; CDR2 reads SAAADI. This CDR3 comprises 13 residues. V was pared by 3 bases and J by 5 bases, with 5 bases between. Produced via immunoSEQ multiplex PCR; TCRdb's table is partial and in-frame only. Of some 96,000 clones listed, 91% are singletons. The sequenced sample was peripheral blood. The rearrangement uses TRBV10-2 and TRBJ1-6; unclear D gene. This receptor was identified in a man aged 50-60 years with active COVID-19. Here the CDR3 reads CASSERDNSPLHF. For the CDR3, the DNA is TGCGCCAGCAGTGAACGGGATAATTCACCCCTCCACTTT.